These 17 T cell receptor beta chains came from one sample sequenced in a study of cytomegalovirus exposure and HLA in healthy donors. The PCR ran on 60 Vbeta and 13 Jbeta primers. Using immunoSEQ multiplex PCR, the repertoire was profiled, and TCRdb retains in-frame clones only, with some absent. There are some 110,000 clones in the sample; 60% to 80% occur only once, and over 7.5% lies in the top ten. The sequenced sample was PBMCs. These receptors all stem from a woman in her thirties or forties in good health and CMV-seropositive.

The gene calls are TRBV12-5 and TRBJ1-2; 8 nucleotides agree with TRBD1. The germline CDR1 and CDR2 sequences are LGHNT and FRNRAP. CDR3 length: 19 amino acids. Losses at the gene ends were 2 bases for V and 4 bases for J; bases not matched to a gene: 18. The CDR3 here is CASGLRGRQGTSPSYGYTF. CDR3 DNA: TGTGCTAGTGGTTTGCGTGGTAGACAGGGGACCTCTCCTTCCTATGGCTACACCTTC.

V is TRBV6-1 and J is TRBJ2-5; 7 bases agree with TRBD1. Germline V gene sequence: CDR1 MNHNS, CDR2 SASEGT. Trimming cost V 6 bases and J 5 bases; bases outside gene matches: 9. CDR3 size: 14 residues. CDR3 sequence: CASSRQGLGETQYF. As DNA, the CDR3 is TGTGCCAGCAGCAGACAGGGTTTGGGGGAGACCCAGTACTTC.

The chain uses TRBV28 and TRBJ1-1; the D gene is possibly TRBD1 (6 bases). V lost 6 bases and J lost 1, with 12 bases in between. Germline assignment: CDR1 MDHEN and CDR2 SYDVKM. This CDR3 region has 14 residues. CDR3: CASSSPGENTEAFF. The CDR3 DNA reads TGTGCCAGCAGCTCACCAGGGGAGAACACTGAAGCTTTCTTT.

The V and J genes are TRBV7-9 and TRBJ2-5; D not certain. The CDR3 runs to 13 residues. The ends were cut back, 5 bases at V and 1 base at J, with 8 bases in the middle. Germline values: CDR1 SEHNR, CDR2 FQNEAQ (reference sequence). This CDR3 is CASSPPGQETQYF. The CDR3 DNA reads as TGTGCCAGCAGCCCCCCGGGCCAAGAGACCCAGTACTTC.

This clone has just one count. The chain couples TRBV5-1 to TRBJ2-1; D gene uncertain. The CDR3 runs to 15 residues. Trimming took off 5 bases at V and 2 bases at J, with 14 bases between the two ends. Germline V gene sequence: CDR1 SGHRS, CDR2 YFSETQ. Here the CDR3 reads CASSKIANPYNEQFF. Written as DNA, the CDR3 is TGCGCCAGCAGTAAGATAGCTAACCCCTACAATGAGCAGTTCTTC.

The chain links TRBV23-1 to TRBJ1-2, with D possibly matching TRBD1 (5 bases). TRBV23-1 is sorted into the ORF group, with uncertain function. Trimming stripped 6 bases from V and 8 bases from J, with 19 bases between. The CDR3 contains 14 residues. In DNA form, the CDR3 reads TGCGCCAGCAGGCAGCCGGGAGCGGAGGGGGGCTACACCTTC. Protein: CASRQPGAEGGYTF.

The V call is TRBV5-1, the J call TRBJ2-3, with D possibly TRBD1 on 6 matching bases. V was pared by 5 bases and J by 1 base, with 23 bases between. This CDR3 contains 18 residues. In germline, CDR1 is SGHRS, CDR2 YFSETQ. In nucleotides, the CDR3 is TGCGCCAGCAGAATGTACCGGGACAATCTTCTAGGCACAGATACGCAGTATTTT. It encodes CASRMYRDNLLGTDTQYF.

This sequence joins TRBV4-3 and TRBJ1-1, with a possible D match to TRBD1 (5 bases). CDR1 and CDR2 from the germline V gene are LGHNA and YSLEER. Trimming pared 7 bases from V and 1 base from J, leaving 19 bases between. There are 16 residues in the CDR3. CDR3 sequence reads: CASTYQTWGENTEAFF. CDR3 in DNA: TGCGCCAGCACCTACCAAACATGGGGGGAGAACACTGAAGCTTTCTTT.

The CDR3: CASSPGGDTQYF. CDR3 in DNA: TGTGCCAGCAGCCCTGGAGGAGATACGCAGTATTTT. The chain uses TRBV11-3 and TRBJ2-3; D possibly corresponds to TRBD2 (5 bases). V dropped 5 bases and J dropped 5 bases, with 8 bases sitting between them. The length of the CDR3 is 12 residues. Germline lookup yields CDR1 SGHNT and CDR2 YENEEA.

V is TRBV2 and J is TRBJ1-4, with 8 bases that match TRBD1. CDR1 and CDR2 (germline): SNHLY, FYNNEI. CDR3 size: 19 residues. V was clipped by 7 bases and J by 4 bases; unmatched bases: 20. For the CDR3, the DNA is TGTGCCAGCAATAACTACCGGGACAGGTTTGGGGCAAATAATGAAAAACTGTTTTTT. Residues: CASNNYRDRFGANNEKLFF.

The chain employs TRBV25-1 and TRBJ2-7, with TRBD1 as a possible D gene (6 bases). Trimming left V 3 bases short and J 2 bases short, with 17 bases between. There are 16 residues in the CDR3. Germline CDR1 reads MGHDK; CDR2 reads SYGVNS. The CDR3 loop reads CASSEYYRDTTYEQYF. The CDR3 nucleotides read TGTGCCAGCAGTGAGTACTACCGGGACACGACCTACGAGCAGTACTTC.

The V gene is TRBV29-1, the J gene TRBJ2-1; TRBD2 matches 7 bases. The CDR3 is 12 residues long. The trim removed 7 bases at V and 3 bases at J, leaving 3 bases unmatched. Germline lookup yields CDR1 SQVTM and CDR2 ANQGSEA. The CDR3 nucleotides read TGCAGCGCAGGACTAGTCTACAATGAGCAGTTCTTC. Its translation is CSAGLVYNEQFF.

This chain links TRBV11-3 with TRBJ2-7, with D perhaps matching TRBD2 (5 bases). This CDR3 is built from 13 residues. Trimming removed 5 bases at V and 2 bases at J, with 10 bases between. Germline V CDR1 and CDR2: SGHNT, YENEEA. The CDR3 loop reads CASSPGKAYEQYF. DNA of the CDR3: TGTGCCAGCAGCCCGGGGAAAGCCTACGAGCAGTACTTC.

J is TRBJ2-1 and V is TRBV28, with 9 nucleotides matching TRBD1. After removal of 6 bases from V and 9 bases from J, the junction contained 12 bases not matched to a gene. CDR3 length: 15 residues. CDR1 MDHEN and CDR2 SYDVKM come from the germline V gene. The CDR3: CASSKPGQGTVEQFF. Here the CDR3 DNA reads TGTGCCAGCAGCAAACCGGGACAGGGAACGGTTGAGCAGTTCTTC.

The gene calls are TRBV27 and TRBJ2-3; a possible D gene is TRBD2 (7 bases). The CDR3 totals 15 residues. Deletions cut 5 bases from V and 6 bases from J, with 18 bases between. Looked up from germline, CDR1 is MNHEY and CDR2 is SMNVEV (reference sequence). CDR3 sequence (DNA): TGTGCCAGCAGTACAGGGATGGGGGGGATTGATACGCAGTATTTT. This encodes CASSTGMGGIDTQYF.

The V call is TRBV7-2, the J call TRBJ2-3; 15 positions match TRBD2. This CDR3 has 16 residues. CDR1 and CDR2 (germline): SGHTA, FQGNSA. The V gene end was trimmed by 5 bases and the J gene end by 5 bases; junction bases not matched to a gene: 5. The CDR3 is CASSPGTSGRIDTQYF. The CDR3 bases are TGTGCCAGCAGCCCCGGGACTAGCGGGAGGATAGATACGCAGTATTTT.

The genes are TRBV5-5 and TRBJ2-5; TRBD1 matches 8 bases. The end of the DNA fits TRBJ2-7 better, so the J call may be wrong. From germline, CDR1 is SGHKS and CDR2 YYEKEE (reference sequence). The CDR3 spans 15 residues. The CDR3 nucleotides read TGTGCCAGCAGCTTGAGGGGGACAGGTCCCTACGAGCAGTACTTC. It yields the protein CASSLRGTGPYEQYF.